Reported below is one T cell receptor beta chain. Here immunoSEQ multiplex PCR was the method, and the copy in TCRdb shows in-frame clones only, minus some. The profile shows about 310,000 clones, 80% to 90% of them singletons. These data come from a study of blood T cell repertoires in COVID-19. The germline V gene encodes CDR1 KGHSH and CDR2 LQKENI. The CDR3 consists of 14 residues. Trimming took off 6 bases at V and 0 bases at J, with 11 bases between the two ends. The clonotype originates from a woman in her 50s who had recovered from COVID-19. The chain links TRBV18 to TRBJ1-2; D is perhaps TRBD1 (5 bases). The material sequenced was peripheral blood. CDR3 residues: CASSSTASNYGYTF. CDR3 DNA: TGTGCCAGCTCCTCGACAGCTTCTAACTATGGCTACACCTTC.